This T cell receptor beta chain originates from a study of low-dose radiotherapy and immunotherapy resistance in tumors. Study context: Cohort 1 was given 0.5 Gy fractions every 2 weeks, 6.5 Gy in total. Nivolumab was given to patients as a 240 mg flat dose every two weeks, and ipilimumab at 1 mg/kg every six weeks. Both were delivered intravenously.

Time point denoted: after trial treatment. The sample's treatment: LDRT plus nivolumab, ipilimumab, low-dose cyclophosphamide and aspirin (RACIN trial). Each donor was administered nivolumab, ipilimumab, aspirin, low-dose cyclophosphamide and low-dose radiotherapy. Those who qualified had advanced solid tumors (lacking tumor-infiltrating lymphocytes). CDR1 is MDHEN and CDR2 is SYDVKM in the germline V gene. The ends lost 7 bases at V and 4 bases at J; junction bases unmatched: 12. This CDR3 is 15 amino acids long. Primers used for first-strand cDNA, a TRAV- and TRBV-specific set, covered both alpha and beta chains. Using a constant-region primer together with a V-primer adapter, TCRs were subjected to 20 PCR cycles of amplification. TCRdb reprocessed the reads with MiXCR, giving one entry per CDR3 protein. The table records around 100,000 distinct CDR3 sequences, under 25% of them present only once.

This clonotype was sampled from a male donor with prostate cancer. Sample: PBMCs, taken after low-dose radiotherapy plus immunotherapy. The chain uses TRBV28 and TRBJ2-5, with TRBD2 identical over 7 bases. CDR3 amino acids: CASTSGTKLIETQYF. The CDR3 DNA follows: TGTGCCAGCACATCGGGGACTAAGTTGATAGAGACCCAGTACTTC.